The clone carrying this TCR beta chain was detected many times. The antigen is not known. RNA transcripts provided the source from which TCR beta CDR3 regions were amplified. First-round RT-PCR targeting the TCR CDR3 was performed with the HTBI primer set. TCRdb independently ran MiXCR on the multiplex PCR reads; one entry per CDR3 protein. The repertoire holds approximately 520,000 distinct CDR3 sequences, with less than 25% as singletons. CDR1 is LGHDT and CDR2 is YNNKEL in the germline V gene (reference sequence). The CDR3 contains 13 residues. The V end lost 3 bases, the J end lost 5 bases, and 11 bases lay between the germline ends. This entry belongs to a study of T cells in Graves' hyperthyroidism and ophthalmopathy. Study conclusions and caveats: In the blood, most expanded thyroid clonotypes above 0.001 appeared as well.

The specimen was blood. This chain links TRBV3-1 with TRBJ2-7, with D possibly being TRBD2 (5 bases). The origin of this receptor is a man aged 18 to 35 with Graves' hyperthyroidism. CDR3 residues: CASSQVRGDEQYF. The CDR3 DNA is TGTGCCAGCAGCCAGGTTCGGGGAGACGAGCAGTACTTC.